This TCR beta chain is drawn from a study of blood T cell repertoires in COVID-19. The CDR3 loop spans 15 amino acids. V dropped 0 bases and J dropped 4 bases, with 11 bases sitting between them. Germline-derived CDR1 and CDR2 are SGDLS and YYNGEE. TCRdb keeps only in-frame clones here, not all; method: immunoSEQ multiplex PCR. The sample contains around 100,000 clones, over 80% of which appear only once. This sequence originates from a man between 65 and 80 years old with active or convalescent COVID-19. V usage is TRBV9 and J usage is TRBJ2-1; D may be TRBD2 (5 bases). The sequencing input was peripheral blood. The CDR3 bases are TGTGCCAGCAGCGTAGGGCTAGCAGAGTACAATGAGCAGTTCTTC. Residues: CASSVGLAEYNEQFF.